Listed below are T cell receptor beta chains from one sample, sequenced in a study of blood T cell repertoires in COVID-19. TCRdb's copy holds only in-frame clones and misses some; the assay was immunoSEQ multiplex PCR. In the table there are about 180,000 clones, roughly 84% of which are singletons. The source material was peripheral blood. Receptor source: a woman between 40 and 55 years old with COVID-19, enrolled during active disease. Both conserved end residues are part of each CDR3. A D gene is named only where the DNA matches it firmly. Only part of the rows carry a size: once, few, many, or a class if the clone is expanded.

v_gene	abundance	j_gene	d_gene	CDR3aa	CDR3nt
TRBV7-3	many	TRBJ1-1	TRBD1	CASRDRTGANTEAFF	TGTGCCAGCAGAGACAGGACAGGGGCGAACACTGAAGCTTTCTTT
TRBV12-3/TRBV12-4	-	TRBJ1-1	-	CASSSSAATEAFF	TGTGCCAGCAGTTCCAGCGCGGCGACTGAAGCTTTCTTT
TRBV14	few	TRBJ1-1	-	CASSQDRAGFSEAFF	TGTGCCAGCAGCCAAGATCGGGCAGGGTTCTCTGAAGCTTTCTTT
TRBV18	-	TRBJ1-3	-	CASSPRGQTGNTIYF	TGTGCCAGCTCACCAAGAGGACAGACTGGAAACACCATATATTTT
TRBV7-3	-	TRBJ2-7	-	CASSLGPLGQGMYEQYF	TGTGCCAGCAGCTTAGGCCCTCTGGGGCAAGGAATGTACGAGCAGTACTTC
TRBV24-1	-	TRBJ2-5	-	CATSDPVGGKTQYF	TGTGCCACCAGTGACCCCGTCGGGGGAAAGACCCAGTACTTC
TRBV7-2	-	TRBJ2-7	-	CASSFSFLYEQYF	TGTGCCAGCAGCTTCTCCTTCCTCTACGAGCAGTACTTC
TRBV3-1/TRBV3-2	-	TRBJ2-5	TRBD2	CASRLTSGRETQYF	TGTGCCAGCAGGCTGACTAGCGGGAGAGAGACCCAGTACTTC
TRBV20-1	-	TRBJ1-2	TRBD1	CSAAGGTGYTF	TGCAGTGCTGCAGGGGGCACGGGCTACACCTTC
TRBV19	-	TRBJ1-1	-	CASSLTSNTEAFF	TGTGCCAGTAGTCTGACATCGAACACTGAAGCTTTCTTT
TRBV6-1	-	TRBJ2-5	TRBD1	CASSDPGQAQGTQYF	TGTGCCAGCAGTGACCCCGGACAGGCACAAGGGACCCAGTACTTC
TRBV7-2	-	TRBJ1-1	-	CASSARFMNTEAFF	TGTGCCAGCAGCGCCAGGTTTATGAACACTGAAGCTTTCTTT
TRBV5-1	-	TRBJ2-2	-	CASRPAGAGELFF	TGCGCCAGCAGACCGGCAGGGGCCGGGGAGCTGTTTTTT
TRBV19	-	TRBJ1-1	TRBD1	CASSIAGQDEAFF	TGTGCCAGTAGTATAGCGGGACAGGATGAAGCTTTCTTT
TRBV2	once	TRBJ2-5	-	CASSDAGETQYF	TGTGCCAGCAGTGACGCCGGAGAGACCCAGTACTTC
TRBV21-1	-	TRBJ1-1	-	CASSAPGGPDTEAFF	TGTGCCAGCAGCGCCCCGGGGGGCCCGGACACTGAAGCTTTCTTT
TRBV25-1	-	TRBJ1-2	-	CASSEVGGYTF	TGTGCCAGCTCCGAGGTGGGTGGCTACACCTTC
TRBV6-5	-	TRBJ2-7	TRBD1	CASSYAGQGFSYEQYF	TGTGCCAGCAGTTACGCCGGACAGGGATTCAGCTACGAGCAGTACTTC
TRBV9	once	TRBJ2-7	-	CASSVGGNGHEQYF	TGTGCCAGCAGCGTAGGCGGGAATGGGCACGAGCAGTACTTC
TRBV5-1	-	TRBJ2-7	-	CASSLLGDYEQYF	TGCGCCAGCAGCTTGTTGGGCGACTACGAGCAGTACTTC
TRBV5-6	-	TRBJ2-5	-	CASSPVNDGVRETQYF	TGTGCCAGCAGCCCGGTGAATGACGGGGTTAGAGAGACCCAGTACTTC
TRBV27	-	TRBJ2-3	TRBD2	CASSLQLAGGGDTQYF	TGTGCCAGCAGTTTACAACTAGCGGGGGGTGGAGATACGCAGTATTTT
TRBV7-3	-	TRBJ2-7	-	CASSPPRDFPYEQYF	TGTGCCAGCAGCCCCCCCCGGGACTTCCCCTACGAGCAGTACTTC
TRBV7-8	-	TRBJ1-6	-	CASREGDSSYNSPLHF	TGTGCCAGCCGAGAAGGAGATAGCTCCTATAATTCACCCCTCCACTTT
TRBV27	-	TRBJ1-1	TRBD1	CASTPGQGNTEAFF	TGTGCCAGCACACCGGGACAGGGGAACACTGAAGCTTTCTTT
TRBV6-4	-	TRBJ1-1	-	CASAREGENTEAFF	TGTGCCAGCGCGAGGGAGGGGGAGAACACTGAAGCTTTCTTT
TRBV2	-	TRBJ1-2	-	CASGGDNTVYGYTF	TGTGCCAGCGGAGGTGATAACACGGTATATGGCTACACCTTC
TRBV11-2	-	TRBJ2-7	TRBD2	CASSLTSGGGYEQYF	TGTGCCAGCAGCTTGACTAGCGGGGGGGGTTACGAGCAGTACTTC
TRBV10-2	-	TRBJ1-6	-	CASSDAIPGSSYNSPLHF	TGCGCCAGCAGTGACGCCATCCCGGGTAGCTCCTATAATTCACCCCTCCACTTT